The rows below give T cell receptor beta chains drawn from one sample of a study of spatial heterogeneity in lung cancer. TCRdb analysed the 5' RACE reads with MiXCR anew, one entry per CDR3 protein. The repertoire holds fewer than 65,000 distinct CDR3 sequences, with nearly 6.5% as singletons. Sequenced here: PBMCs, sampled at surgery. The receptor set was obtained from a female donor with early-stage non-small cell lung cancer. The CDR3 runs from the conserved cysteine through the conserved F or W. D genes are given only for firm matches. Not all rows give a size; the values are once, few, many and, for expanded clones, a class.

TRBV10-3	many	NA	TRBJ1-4	CAISDDREKLFF	TGTGCCATCAGTGATGACAGAGAAAAACTGTTTTTT
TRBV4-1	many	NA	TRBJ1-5	CASSQDRAGYQPQHF	TGCGCCAGCAGCCAAGATAGGGCAGGGTATCAGCCCCAGCATTTT
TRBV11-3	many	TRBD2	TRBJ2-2	CASSWTSGNTGELFF	TGTGCCAGCAGCTGGACTAGCGGGAACACCGGGGAGCTGTTTTTT
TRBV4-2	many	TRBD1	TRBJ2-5	CASSPGQGQETQYF	TGTGCCAGCAGCCCCGGACAGGGGCAAGAGACCCAGTACTTC
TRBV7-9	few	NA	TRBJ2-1	CASSHPTPQFF	TGTGCCAGCAGCCACCCCACACCGCAGTTCTTC
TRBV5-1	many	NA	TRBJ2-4	CASSKTSGVENIQYF	TGCGCCAGCAGCAAAACCTCAGGGGTGGAAAACATTCAGTACTTC
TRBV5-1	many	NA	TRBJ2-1	CASSLAAGTHNEQFF	TGCGCCAGCAGCTTGGCTGCAGGGACTCACAATGAGCAGTTCTTC
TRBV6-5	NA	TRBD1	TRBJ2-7	CASSFTGTGDEQYF	TGTGCCAGCAGTTTCACCGGGACAGGAGACGAGCAGTACTTC
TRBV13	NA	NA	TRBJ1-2	CASSARGANYGYTF	TGTGCCAGCAGCGCACGGGGGGCAAACTATGGCTACACCTTC
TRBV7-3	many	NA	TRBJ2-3	CASSRFGAMTDTQYF	TGTGCCAGCAGCCGCTTTGGCGCTATGACAGATACGCAGTATTTT
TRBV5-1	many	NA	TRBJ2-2	CASSLTGYGTGELFF	TGCGCCAGCAGCTTGACAGGGTACGGCACCGGGGAGCTGTTTTTT
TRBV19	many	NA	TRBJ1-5	CASSLGGGAEQPQHF	TGTGCCAGTAGCCTTGGGGGGGGCGCCGAACAGCCCCAGCATTTT
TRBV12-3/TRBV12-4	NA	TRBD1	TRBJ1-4	CASSKSRGTVATNEKLFF	TGTGCCAGCAGCAAATCCAGGGGGACAGTTGCAACTAATGAAAAACTGTTTTTT
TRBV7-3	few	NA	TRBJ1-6	CASSSRVGSSYNSPLHF	TGTGCCAGCAGCTCACGGGTGGGGAGCTCCTATAATTCACCCCTCCACTTT
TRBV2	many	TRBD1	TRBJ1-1	CASSVDRVNTEAFF	TGTGCCAGCAGTGTCGACAGGGTAAACACTGAAGCTTTCTTT
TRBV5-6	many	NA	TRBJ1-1	CASSLGGMETEAFF	TGTGCCAGCAGCTTGGGTGGGATGGAGACTGAAGCTTTCTTT
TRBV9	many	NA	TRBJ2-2	CASSTYPGAGGELFF	TGTGCCAGCAGCACATACCCAGGGGCGGGCGGGGAGCTGTTTTTT
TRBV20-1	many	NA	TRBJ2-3	CSAKHPRVATDTQYF	TGCAGTGCTAAGCACCCGAGGGTGGCCACAGATACGCAGTATTTT
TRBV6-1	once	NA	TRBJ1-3	CVSSEADLDSGNTIYF	TGTGTCAGCAGTGAAGCTGATTTGGACTCTGGAAACACCATATATTTT
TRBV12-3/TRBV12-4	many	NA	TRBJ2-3	CASSGTPRSTDTQYF	TGTGCCAGCAGCGGGACTCCGAGGTCCACAGATACGCAGTATTTT
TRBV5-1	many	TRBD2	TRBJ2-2	CASSASGTTNTGELFF	TGCGCCAGCAGCGCTTCCGGGACTACGAACACCGGGGAGCTGTTTTTT
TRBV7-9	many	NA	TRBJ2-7	CASSPRGLVSYEQYF	TGTGCCAGCAGCCCCAGAGGTCTGGTATCCTACGAGCAGTACTTC
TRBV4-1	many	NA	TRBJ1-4	CASSQDERNEKLFF	TGCGCCAGCAGCCAAGATGAGAGGAATGAAAAACTGTTTTTT
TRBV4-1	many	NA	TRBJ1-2	CASSEGSRNGYTF	TGCGCCAGCAGCGAGGGTTCGAGGAACGGCTACACCTTC
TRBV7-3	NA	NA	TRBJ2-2	CASSYDVWPNTGELFF	TGTGCCAGCAGCTACGACGTTTGGCCCAACACCGGGGAGCTGTTTTTT
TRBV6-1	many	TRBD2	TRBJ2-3	CASLTSGGAKVSDTQYF	TGTGCCAGCCTCACTAGCGGGGGGGCCAAGGTATCAGATACGCAGTATTTT
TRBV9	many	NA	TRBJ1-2	CASSGGIGGYTF	TGTGCCAGCAGCGGGGGAATAGGCGGCTACACCTTC
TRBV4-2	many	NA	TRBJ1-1	CASSQDARADTEAFF	TGTGCCAGCAGCCAAGATGCCCGGGCAGACACTGAAGCTTTCTTT
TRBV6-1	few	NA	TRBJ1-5	CASKLGGNNQPQHF	TGTGCCAGCAAGCTGGGAGGGAACAATCAGCCCCAGCATTTT
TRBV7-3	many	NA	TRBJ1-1	CASSFDRGAEAFF	TGTGCCAGCAGCTTCGACCGGGGCGCTGAAGCTTTCTTT
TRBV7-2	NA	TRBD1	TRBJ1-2	CASSLPRDREGYGYTF	TGTGCCAGCAGCTTACCCCGGGACAGGGAAGGCTATGGCTACACCTTC
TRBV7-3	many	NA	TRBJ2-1	CASNEQFF	TGTGCCAGCAATGAGCAGTTCTTC
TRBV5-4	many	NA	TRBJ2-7	CASSLESGLTYEQYF	TGTGCCAGCAGCTTGGAGTCGGGACTGACCTACGAGCAGTACTTC
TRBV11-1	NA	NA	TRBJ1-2	CASSPHLEPIRYGYTF	TGTGCCAGCAGCCCCCACCTGGAGCCGATCCGCTATGGCTACACCTTC
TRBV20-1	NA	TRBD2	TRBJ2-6	CSANGGAPGANVLTF	TGCAGTGCTAACGGGGGGGCCCCTGGGGCCAACGTCCTGACTTTC
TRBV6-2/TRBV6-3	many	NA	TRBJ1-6	CASSYGVRDSPLHF	TGTGCCAGCAGTTACGGGGTCAGGGATTCACCCCTCCACTTT
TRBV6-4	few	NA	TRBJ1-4	CASRPLGGDETTNEKLFF	TGTGCCAGCAGGCCCCTGGGGGGGGACGAAACAACTAATGAAAAACTGTTTTTT
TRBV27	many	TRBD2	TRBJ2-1	CASSLSLAGAAGDEQFF	TGTGCCAGCAGTTTATCACTAGCGGGGGCCGCGGGGGATGAGCAGTTCTTC
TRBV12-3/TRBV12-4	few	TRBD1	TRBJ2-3	CASSSGQASDTQYF	TGTGCCAGCAGTTCCGGACAGGCGTCAGATACGCAGTATTTT
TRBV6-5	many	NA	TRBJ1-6	CASRPEGGVRDNSPLHF	TGTGCCAGCAGACCCGAAGGAGGGGTTCGGGATAATTCACCCCTCCACTTT
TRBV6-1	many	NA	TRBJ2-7	CASSETGTVYEWQYF	TGTGCCAGCAGTGAAACAGGGACCGTTTACGAGTGGCAGTACTTC
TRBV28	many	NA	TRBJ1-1	CASSSPFGTLVAEAFF	TGTGCCAGCAGTTCGCCCTTTGGCACCCTGGTGGCTGAAGCTTTCTTT
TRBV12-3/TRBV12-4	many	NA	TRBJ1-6	CASTNNSPLHF	TGTGCCAGCACCAATAATTCACCCCTCCACTTT
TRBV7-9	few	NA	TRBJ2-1	CASGRRSGGYNEQFF	TGTGCCAGCGGTCGGAGGAGTGGCGGGTACAATGAGCAGTTCTTC
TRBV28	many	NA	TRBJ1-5	CASRASVQPQHF	TGTGCCAGCAGGGCATCCGTTCAGCCCCAGCATTTT
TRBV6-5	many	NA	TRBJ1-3	CASRGTGAEGNTIYF	TGTGCCAGCAGAGGTACGGGGGCGGAAGGAAACACCATATATTTT
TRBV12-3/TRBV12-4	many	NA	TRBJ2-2	CASSLTAGELFF	TGTGCCAGCAGTTTAACGGCCGGGGAGCTGTTTTTT
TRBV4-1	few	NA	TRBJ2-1	CASSQDIAAVYNEQFF	TGCGCCAGCAGCCAAGATATCGCCGCCGTCTACAATGAGCAGTTCTTC
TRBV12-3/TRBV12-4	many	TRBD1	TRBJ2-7	CASSPGQGLYEQYF	TGTGCCAGCAGTCCGGGACAGGGTCTTTACGAGCAGTACTTC